This entry lists 16 T cell receptor beta chains sequenced from one sample in a study of radiotherapy plus CTLA-4 blockade in lung cancer (dated by TCRdb to between 2018 and 2020). Library generation was performed with the immunoSEQ multiplex PCR assay. In TCRdb, the immuneACCESS table is reduced to in-frame sequences with V and J assigned. These tables do not hold every clone; where another copy was compared, an unresolved V gene accounts for under half, and the others remain unexplained. Within this sample are 50,000 to 75,000 clones, with roughly 80% of them counted one time only. The ten most abundant clones make up less than 5.5% of the sample. The sequencing here drew on peripheral blood, taken from a patient treated with radiotherapy plus ipilimumab. Receptor source: a human donor with non-small cell lung cancer who had a complete response to radiotherapy plus ipilimumab.

The chain combines TRBV6-5 with TRBJ2-7; TRBD2 matches 8 bases. There are 14 residues in the CDR3. The ends lost 6 bases at V and 5 bases at J; junction bases unmatched: 9. Germline V gives CDR1 MNHEY, CDR2 SVGAGI. CDR3 sequence reads: CASSAGTRSDEQYV. The CDR3 nucleotides read TGTGCCAGCAGCGCCGGGACTAGGAGCGACGAGCAGTACGTC.

The rearrangement links TRBV7-2 to TRBJ1-4; maybe TRBD1 (5 bases). Per germline, CDR1 SGHTA and CDR2 FQGNSA. This CDR3 spans 17 amino acids. Deletions cut 3 bases from V and 6 bases from J, with 20 bases between. This CDR3 reads CASSFSGLHGGDEKLFF. CDR3 nucleotide sequence: TGTGCCAGCAGCTTTTCCGGATTACACGGAGGGGATGAAAAACTGTTTTTT.

The chain combines TRBV5-6 with TRBJ2-1; D might be TRBD2 (5 bases). Germline V gives CDR1 SGHDT, CDR2 YYEEEE. The V and J ends lost 5 bases and 7 bases respectively, with 16 bases between them. There are 14 residues in the CDR3. This CDR3 is CASRPLDSLNEQFF. As DNA, the CDR3 is TGTGCCAGCAGACCCCTGGACTCCCTAAATGAGCAGTTCTTC.

On this clone: One end of the junction fails to match germline, which may point to a read error. V and J are TRBV7-7 and TRBJ1-1, with D tentatively TRBD1 (6 bases). CDR3 length: 13 amino acids. The germline V gene encodes CDR1 SSHAT and CDR2 FNYEAQ (reference sequence). CDR3 sequence: CASSLTRGTEAFF. The CDR3 region has the DNA TGTGCTAGCAGCTTAACCAGGGGCACTGAAGCTTTCTTT.

This clone was seen only a few times. The V gene is TRBV10-3, the J gene TRBJ2-2; a possible D gene is TRBD1 (6 bases). V gave up 6 bases and J gave up 2 bases, with 13 bases separating them. The germline gives CDR1 ENHRY, CDR2 SYGVKD. CDR3 length equals 15 residues. In nucleotides, the CDR3 is TGTGCCATCAGCCAGACAGGAGTCAACACCGGGGAGCTGTTTTTT. Amino acids: CAISQTGVNTGELFF.

The chain combines TRBV11-3 with TRBJ1-2; tentatively, D is TRBD1 (6 bases). In germline, CDR1 is SGHNT, CDR2 YENEEA. The CDR3 covers 14 residues. The V gene lost 5 bases and the J gene lost 8 bases, with 18 bases spanning the gap. The CDR3 here is CASSPGDNSGGYTF. Written as DNA, the CDR3 is TGTGCCAGCAGCCCCGGGGACAACTCTGGAGGCTACACCTTC.

The gene calls are TRBV19 and TRBJ2-1; 8 nucleotides line up with TRBD2. Looked up from germline, CDR1 is LNHDA and CDR2 is SQIVND (reference sequence). The V and J ends lost 5 bases and 1 base, in that order; junction bases with no gene match: 13. The CDR3 runs to 18 residues. The CDR3 DNA follows: TGTGCCAGTAGTTCAAAAGGGACTAGGGGAGGTTCCTACAATGAGCAGTTCTTC. Protein product: CASSSKGTRGGSYNEQFF.

The chain carries TRBV5-1 and TRBJ1-1; D may be TRBD1 (6 bases). The CDR3 is 16 residues long. Trimming took off 3 bases at V and 5 bases at J, with 20 bases between the two ends. The V gene's germline CDR1 is SGHRS and CDR2 YFSETQ. CDR3 DNA: TGCGCCAGCAGCTCTCATTTACAGGGAGGTCTTACTGAAGCTTTCTTT. This codes for CASSSHLQGGLTEAFF.

The V call is TRBV11-3, the J call TRBJ1-1; D is possibly TRBD1 (6 bases). Trimming removed 1 base at V and 5 bases at J, with 17 bases between. The germline V gene has CDR1 SGHNT and CDR2 YENEEA. The CDR3 length is 16 residues. The CDR3 DNA reads TGTGCCAGCAGCTTAGGGGAGGGGGGAATGATGACTGAAGCTTTCTTT. This translates into CASSLGEGGMMTEAFF.

The rearrangement uses TRBV7-8 and TRBJ2-7, with 8 nucleotides matching TRBD2. Unmatched junction bases numbered 5, after V lost 0 bases and J lost 4 bases. Germline V gene sequence: CDR1 SGHVS, CDR2 FQNEAQ. CDR3 size: 15 residues. CDR3 in DNA: TGTGCCAGCAGCTTAGCCGAGGCGGGAGGTTACGAGCAGTACGTC. Translation: CASSLAEAGGYEQYV.

The rearrangement uses TRBV19 and TRBJ1-1, with D possibly being TRBD1 (6 bases). The CDR3 covers 15 residues. Looked up from germline, CDR1 is LNHDA and CDR2 is SQIVND (reference sequence). Deletions cut 0 bases from V and 1 base from J, with 9 bases between. CDR3 region: CASSIEGRGNTEAFF. CDR3 DNA: TGTGCCAGTAGTATAGAAGGCAGGGGGAACACTGAAGCTTTCTTT.

This sequence joins TRBV11-2 and TRBJ2-5; D is unclear. There are 14 residues in the CDR3. Germline lookup yields CDR1 SGHAT and CDR2 FQNNGV. Trimming left V 2 bases short and J 1 base short, with 8 bases between. As DNA, the CDR3 is TGTGCCAGCAGCTTAATCCAGCCCCAAGAGACCCAGTACTTC. Translation gives CASSLIQPQETQYF.

The chain carries TRBV7-2 and TRBJ1-1; D is possibly TRBD1 (6 bases). The CDR3 runs 14 residues. Germline-derived CDR1 and CDR2 are SGHTA and FQGNSA. V was clipped by 5 bases and J by 5 bases, with 15 bases between them. The CDR3 bases are TGTGCCAGCAGCCCGCTACTACAGGGTACTGAAGCTTTCTTT. This sequence encodes CASSPLLQGTEAFF.

The chain joins TRBV5-4 to TRBJ2-1; 10 bases match TRBD2. CDR1 and CDR2 from the germline V gene are SGHNT and YYREEE (reference sequence). The CDR3 is 16 residues long. V dropped 6 bases and J dropped 8; count of bases not matched to a gene: 14. CDR3 nucleotide sequence: TGTGCCAGCACCCCCTTGAGAACTAGCGGGGAGGATGAGCAGTTCTTC. This gives the protein CASTPLRTSGEDEQFF.

The chain carries TRBV7-9 and TRBJ2-1; 13 bases match TRBD2. Germline V CDR1 and CDR2: SEHNR, FQNEAQ (reference sequence). V lost 5 bases and J lost 0; bases outside the gene matches: 7. The CDR3 spans 18 residues. The CDR3 loop is CASSRQRLAGGSYNEQFF. CDR3 in DNA: TGTGCCAGCAGCCGCCAGCGACTAGCGGGAGGCTCCTACAATGAGCAGTTCTTC. The variable domain in full, completed from reference TRBV7-9 and TRBJ2-1, reads DTGVSQNPRHKITKRGQNVTFRCDPISEHNRLYWYRQTLGQGPEFLTYFQNEAQLEKSRLLSDRFSAERPKGSFSTLEIQRTEQGDSAMYLCASSRQRLAGGSYNEQFFGPGTRLTVL.

The chain employs TRBV10-3 and TRBJ1-1, with D unresolved. CDR1 and CDR2 from the germline V gene are ENHRY and SYGVKD. The CDR3 contains 12 residues. Between the trimmed V and J ends, which lost 6 bases and 9 bases, there was a span of 14 bases. Here the CDR3 DNA reads TGTGCCATCAGCGCCGGAACTGCCCAAGCTTTCTTT. Translation: CAISAGTAQAFF.